Following are 30 T cell receptor beta chains from one sample sequenced in a study of sequential checkpoint blockade in melanoma. Some clones are missing from TCRdb's copy, which holds only in-frame ones; the method was immunoSEQ multiplex PCR. The sample records several thousand clones, over 50% being singletons. Noted treatment: randomized to nivolumab then ipilimumab (arm A) or the reverse (arm B). The sequences come from CD8+ T cells sorted from blood (inferred from file names), collected from a patient given nivolumab and ipilimumab in sequence. The origin of the receptors is a human donor with melanoma.

Concerning this clone: The same CDR3 can be traced to other DNA sequences in this sample. The CDR3 loop is CASSPQGNSYNEQFF. The CDR3 DNA is TGTGCCAGCAGCCCCCAGGGGAACTCCTACAATGAGCAGTTCTTC. The rearrangement links TRBV9 to TRBJ2-1; D may be TRBD1 (6 bases). This CDR3 is built from 15 residues. V dropped 4 bases and J dropped 0 bases, with 11 bases sitting between them. From germline, CDR1 is SGDLS and CDR2 YYNGEE.

This chain links TRBV27 with TRBJ2-7; D remains unclear. Germline V gene lookup returns CDR1 MNHEY and CDR2 SMNVEV (reference sequence). CDR3 length equals 16 residues. V was clipped by 7 bases and J by 0 bases, with 19 bases between them. In DNA, the CDR3 is TGTGCCAGCACCTCCAGCGTAGGCCTAAACTCCTACGAGCAGTACTTC. This translates into CASTSSVGLNSYEQYF.

Written as DNA, the CDR3 is TGTGCCAGCAGCACTACTAGCGGGGGTTACGAGCAGTACTTC. It yields the protein CASSTTSGGYEQYF. The J gene is TRBJ2-7, the V gene TRBV9, with 11 bases lining up with TRBD2. Germline V gene lookup returns CDR1 SGDLS and CDR2 YYNGEE. J gave up 4 bases and V 4 bases, and 4 bases lay outside the gene matches. The CDR3 has 14 amino acids. Using reference TRBV9 and TRBJ2-7 for the parts outside the CDR3, the full variable domain is DSGVTQTPKHLITATGQRVTLRCSPRSGDLSVYWYQQSLDQGLQFLIQYYNGEERAKGNILERFSAQQFPDLHSELNLSSLELGDSALYFCASSTTSGGYEQYFGPGTRLTVT.

This clone is medium-sized. The V gene is TRBV25-1, the J gene TRBJ2-5; TRBD2 matches at 9 bases. Germline values: CDR1 MGHDK, CDR2 SYGVNS. V dropped 2 bases and J dropped 0; count of bases not matched to a gene: 4. The CDR3 length is 16 residues. The CDR3 DNA reads TGTGCCAGCAGTGAACTAGCGGGGAAGTACCAAGAGACCCAGTACTTC. Its translation is CASSELAGKYQETQYF.

The CDR3 region is CASFLTDTQYF. The CDR3 DNA follows: TGTGCCAGCTTCCTCACAGATACGCAGTATTTT. The chain uses TRBV7-9 and TRBJ2-3; unclear D gene. Germline CDR1 is SEHNR and CDR2 is FQNEAQ (reference sequence). Trimming removed 8 bases at V and 2 bases at J, with 5 bases between. The CDR3 sequence is 11 residues long.

DNA of the CDR3: TGTGCCAGCAGTGAGTTTGTGGTCGGGCAAGAGACCCAGTACTTC. It specifies CASSEFVVGQETQYF. The rearrangement uses TRBV6-1 and TRBJ2-5, with D unresolved. This CDR3 spans 15 amino acids. Germline V gives CDR1 MNHNS, CDR2 SASEGT. Deletions cut 3 bases from V and 2 bases from J, with 13 bases between.

The chain is built from TRBV5-6 and TRBJ1-2; D might be TRBD1 (5 bases). V lost 1 base, J lost 4 bases, and 17 bases lay in between. CDR1 is SGHDT, CDR2 YYEEEE, per germline. The CDR3 has 16 residues. The CDR3 protein is CASSLSGGPASYGYTF. The DNA of the CDR3 is TGTGCCAGCAGCTTGTCGGGGGGACCGGCTTCCTATGGCTACACCTTC.

V usage is TRBV30 and J usage is TRBJ1-2; D uncertain. CDR1 is GTSNPN and CDR2 is SVGIG in the germline V gene (reference sequence). This CDR3 comprises 15 residues. The V end lost 7 bases, the J end lost 4 bases, and 22 bases lay between the germline ends. DNA of the CDR3: TGTGCCTCGGGGTTCGAAGGAGCCTTTTCCTATGGCTACACCTTC. It is translated as CASGFEGAFSYGYTF.

This chain joins TRBV19 and TRBJ2-7, with D tentatively TRBD2 (6 bases). Trimming removed 6 bases at V and 2 bases at J, with 11 bases between. Germline V gene data show CDR1 as LNHDA and CDR2 as SQIVND (reference sequence). This CDR3 region has 13 residues. The CDR3 is CASSRGDPYEQYF. The CDR3 bases are TGTGCCAGTAGCCGCGGGGATCCCTACGAGCAGTACTTC.

The chain carries TRBV7-8 and TRBJ1-4; 10 bases are a match to TRBD1. This CDR3 is 16 amino acids long. CDR1 and CDR2 from the germline V gene are SGHVS and FQNEAQ. V trimming: 4 bases; J trimming: 5 bases; junction bases outside the gene matches: 7. CDR3 in amino acids: CASSSLTGGLNEKLFF. The CDR3 coding sequence is TGTGCCAGCAGCTCCCTGACAGGGGGCCTCAATGAAAAACTGTTTTTT.

V gene TRBV19 combines with J gene TRBJ1-6; 7 positions agree with TRBD1. The CDR3 covers 15 residues. V shed 4 bases, J shed 9 bases, and the junction held 9 bases outside the gene matches. The germline V gene has CDR1 LNHDA and CDR2 SQIVND (reference sequence). CDR3 sequence reads: CASSTRQGASSPLHF. The CDR3 DNA is TGTGCCAGTAGTACAAGACAGGGAGCAAGTTCACCCCTCCACTTT.

This sequence joins TRBV9 and TRBJ1-4; perhaps TRBD1 as D (5 bases). V lost 3 bases, J lost 6 bases, and 9 bases lay in between. The CDR3 extends over 13 amino acids. The germline CDR1 and CDR2 sequences are SGDLS and YYNGEE. The CDR3 DNA sequence: TGTGCCAGCAGCGGAATAGGGGATGAAAAACTGTTTTTT. Encoded protein: CASSGIGDEKLFF.

The chain links TRBV9 to TRBJ1-6; 10 bases map to TRBD1. The CDR3 loop spans 15 amino acids. Germline V gene data show CDR1 as SGDLS and CDR2 as YYNGEE. V was clipped by 4 bases and J by 10 bases; unmatched bases: 8. The CDR3 sequence: CASSPLTGGHSPLHF. In nucleotides, the CDR3 is TGTGCCAGCAGCCCCCTGACAGGGGGCCACTCACCCCTCCACTTT.

The CDR3 coding sequence is TGTGCCAGCAGCAATCAGGGTCACGGCGCTGAAGCTTTCTTT. It encodes CASSNQGHGAEAFF. The chain is built from TRBV9 and TRBJ1-1; D may be TRBD1 (5 bases). The germline V gene encodes CDR1 SGDLS and CDR2 YYNGEE. V lost 4 bases, J lost 6 bases, and 16 bases lay in between. The CDR3 runs to 14 residues.

This clone ranks as medium-sized (0.01 to 0.1%). This rearrangement joins TRBV9 to TRBJ2-7; TRBD2 matches 8 bases. CDR3 size: 15 residues. Per germline, CDR1 SGDLS and CDR2 YYNGEE. After removal of 4 bases from V and 0 bases from J, the junction contained 6 bases not matched to a gene. CDR3 protein: CASSLSGDLSYEQYF. DNA of the CDR3: TGTGCCAGCAGCCTTAGCGGGGACCTCTCCTACGAGCAGTACTTC.

This clone was observed a handful of times. The chain links TRBV9 to TRBJ2-1; 7 bases agree with TRBD2. In germline, CDR1 is SGDLS, CDR2 YYNGEE. This CDR3 comprises 15 residues. The trim removed 0 bases at V and 4 bases at J, leaving 4 bases unmatched. For the CDR3, the DNA is TGTGCCAGCAGCGTAGAATCTAGCGGATACAATGAGCAGTTCTTC. Protein product: CASSVESSGYNEQFF.

The chain couples TRBV7-9 to TRBJ1-5; possibly TRBD1 for D (5 bases). Germline assignment: CDR1 SEHNR and CDR2 FQNEAQ (reference sequence). V was cut by 2 bases and J by 5 bases, with 22 bases left in between. The CDR3 sequence is 18 residues long. CDR3 in amino acids: CASSLPSASGGEHQPQHF. The CDR3 DNA is TGTGCCAGCAGCTTACCGTCGGCCTCTGGGGGGGAGCATCAGCCCCAGCATTTT.

J is TRBJ1-1 and V is TRBV6-6; no firm D call. CDR1 and CDR2 (germline): MNHNY, SVGAGI (reference sequence). This CDR3 has 15 amino acids. Trimming removed 8 bases at V and 6 bases at J, with 22 bases between. CDR3 DNA: TGTGCCAGCGGTCCCAACGCGGGGTTTAAGGCTGAAGCTTTCTTT. Encoded protein: CASGPNAGFKAEAFF.

The V and J genes are TRBV15 and TRBJ2-5, with D possibly being TRBD2 (5 bases). This CDR3 comprises 15 residues. The V gene lost 4 bases and the J gene lost 5 bases, with 17 bases spanning the gap. Germline V CDR1 and CDR2: LNHNV, YYDKDF (reference sequence). The CDR3 sequence: CATSNERRAWETQYF. The CDR3 bases are TGTGCCACCAGCAACGAACGGCGGGCGTGGGAGACCCAGTACTTC.

This clone was seen only once. The rearrangement links TRBV5-6 to TRBJ2-5; TRBD1 agrees at 7 bases. The end of the DNA aligns better with TRBJ2-7, so the J call may be wrong. CDR3 length: 13 amino acids. From germline, CDR1 is SGHDT and CDR2 YYEEEE. DNA for the CDR3: TGTGCCAGCAGCTTTTCAGGGGGCTACGAGCAGTACTTC. Translated, it gives CASSFSGGYEQYF.

The chain uses TRBV29-1 and TRBJ2-1; D gene unclear. The CDR3 totals 11 residues. Germline loops: CDR1 SQVTM, CDR2 ANQGSEA. V gave up 7 bases and J gave up 3 bases, with 7 bases separating them. The CDR3 sequence: CSGDIYNEQFF. CDR3 sequence (DNA): TGCAGCGGCGACATCTACAATGAGCAGTTCTTC.

V and J are TRBV27 and TRBJ1-2; D remains unclear. Germline V gene lookup returns CDR1 MNHEY and CDR2 SMNVEV (reference sequence). The ends were cut back, 4 bases at V and 4 bases at J, with 10 bases in the middle. The CDR3 loop spans 13 amino acids. The CDR3 nucleotides read TGTGCCAGCAGTTACGCGGGTTCCTATGGCTACACCTTC. Its translation: CASSYAGSYGYTF.

The chain recombines TRBV5-4 with TRBJ2-3; D unclear. The germline V gene encodes CDR1 SGHNT and CDR2 YYREEE (reference sequence). The length of the CDR3 is 12 residues. Trimming took 3 bases from V and 2 from J, leaving 4 bases between them. Here the CDR3 DNA reads TGTGCCAGCAGCTACTTCACAGATACGCAGTATTTT. It is translated as CASSYFTDTQYF. The full variable domain, with the rest looked up from reference TRBV5-4 and TRBJ2-3, is ETGVTQSPTHLIKTRGQQVTLRCSSQSGHNTVSWYQQALGQGPQFIFQYYREEENGRGNFPPRFSGLQFPNYSSELNVNALELDDSALYLCASSYFTDTQYFGPGTRLTVL.

In DNA form, the CDR3 reads TGTGCCAGCAGTTACGGCCGAGCCGGGGATGGCTACACCTTC. It yields the protein CASSYGRAGDGYTF. The chain uses TRBV6-5 and TRBJ1-2; D unresolved. CDR1 and CDR2 (germline): MNHEY, SVGAGI. This CDR3 has 14 amino acids. The ends were cut back, 2 bases at V and 6 bases at J, with 13 bases in the middle.

This clone was counted between two and nine times. This chain uses TRBV7-7 with TRBJ2-7; 11 bases fit TRBD1. The germline CDR1 and CDR2 sequences are SSHAT and FNYEAQ (reference sequence). CDR3 length: 14 residues. The junction had 5 bases not matched to a gene; V was cut back by 7 bases and J by 3 bases. In nucleotides, the CDR3 is TGTGCCAGCACTCCCGGGACAGGGGGCTACGAGCAGTACTTC. This encodes CASTPGTGGYEQYF.

The chain couples TRBV9 to TRBJ2-1; tentative D call: TRBD2 (6 bases). V lost 0 bases, J lost 7 bases, and 8 bases lay in between. The CDR3 is made up of 13 amino acids. Germline CDR1 SGDLS, CDR2 YYNGEE. CDR3 amino acids: CASSVGTINEQFF. The DNA for the CDR3 is TGTGCCAGCAGCGTAGGGACTATTAATGAGCAGTTCTTC.

By share of the sample, this clone is medium-sized. This sequence joins TRBV14 and TRBJ1-4; D might be TRBD1 (5 bases). Trimming took 3 bases from V and 14 from J, leaving 10 bases between them. Per the germline V gene, CDR1 is SGHDN and CDR2 is FVKESK. The CDR3 contains 11 residues. The CDR3 nucleotides read TGTGCCAGCAGCCAGGGGCGCCTGCTGTTTTTT. Amino acids: CASSQGRLLFF. Full variable domain (remainder filled in from reference TRBV14 and TRBJ1-4): EAGVTQFPSHSVIEKGQTVTLRCDPISGHDNLYWYRRVMGKEIKFLLHFVKESKQDESGMPNNRFLAERTGGTYSTLKVQPAELEDSGVYFCASSQGRLLFFGSGTQLSVL.

The chain recombines TRBV28 with TRBJ1-1; D not certain. Germline CDR1 reads MDHEN; CDR2 reads SYDVKM. The V end was cut by 3 bases, the J end by 0 bases, with 11 bases between. This CDR3 is 15 amino acids long. CDR3 in DNA: TGTGCCAGCAGTTTCGAGTTCGCGGTGAACACTGAAGCTTTCTTT. Protein: CASSFEFAVNTEAFF.

This clone has a handful of counts. This rearrangement joins TRBV5-6 to TRBJ1-4; D is perhaps TRBD1 (6 bases). Trimming stripped 0 bases from V and 6 bases from J, with 6 bases between. CDR3 length: 13 amino acids. Per germline, CDR1 SGHDT and CDR2 YYEEEE. In nucleotides, the CDR3 is TGTGCCAGCAGCTTGGACAGGGATGAAAAACTGTTTTTT. Translated: CASSLDRDEKLFF.

This sequence joins TRBV27 and TRBJ2-7; perhaps TRBD1 as D (6 bases). CDR3 length: 13 residues. Per the germline V gene, CDR1 is MNHEY and CDR2 is SMNVEV (reference sequence). Trimming cost V 10 bases and J 5 bases, with 18 bases left between them. CDR3 sequence reads: CATAGGHVHEQYF. DNA for the CDR3: TGTGCCACCGCTGGGGGCCATGTCCACGAGCAGTACTTC.